What follows describes a single TCR beta chain. This specimen belongs to a study of T cells in Graves' hyperthyroidism and ophthalmopathy. Trimming removed 6 bases from V and 5 bases from J, with 16 bases in between. CDR1 is DFQATT and CDR2 is SNEGSKA in the germline V gene (reference sequence). The CDR3 runs 13 residues. Amplification yielded TCR beta CDR3 regions, with RNA transcripts as the source. The study used the HTBI primer set for a first-round RT-PCR of the TCR CDR3. From the multiplex PCR reads, TCRdb called clonotypes with MiXCR, one entry per CDR3 protein. The table lists approximately 430,000 distinct CDR3 sequences, 15% to 18% of them singletons, with roughly an eighth in the top ten.

This receptor was obtained from a woman under 30 with Graves' hyperthyroidism. The genes are TRBV20-1 and TRBJ2-5; D is perhaps TRBD2 (6 bases). The specimen was blood. Written as DNA, the CDR3 is TGCAGTGCCCCCACTGGGGGGAGGGAGACCCAGTACTTC. Its translation is CSAPTGGRETQYF.